This is a list of T cell receptor beta chains from one sample in a study of blood T cell repertoires in COVID-19. Libraries were prepared by immunoSEQ multiplex PCR; TCRdb keeps only in-frame clonotypes and omits some of them. Of 200,000 to 250,000 clones in the sample, just under 85% were seen once. Material for sequencing was peripheral blood. Source of these receptors: a woman between 50 and 59 years old with active or convalescent COVID-19. Each CDR3 is given without its conserved first and last residue. Each record gives: V gene, J gene, CDR3 protein.

TRBV3-1/TRBV3-2	TRBJ2-3	ASSQDWRLGDTQY
TRBV5-1	TRBJ1-3	ASSFDGEGNTIY
TRBV18	TRBJ1-5	ASSPSGGPQH
TRBV18	TRBJ1-6	ASSLQGRDSPLH
TRBV28	TRBJ1-1	ASSSLRGGNTEAF
TRBV14	TRBJ2-7	ASSRLAGDRYEQY
TRBV4-1	TRBJ1-5	ASSQTDRGEGQPQH
TRBV5-1	TRBJ2-6	ASSPAGANVLT
TRBV25-1	TRBJ1-1	ASTPTGLMNTEAF
TRBV5-1	TRBJ2-3	ASSLVAGGFTDTQY
TRBV6-6	TRBJ1-1	ASSYGTGILNTEAF
TRBV19	TRBJ1-4	ASSIIRDRGNEKLF
TRBV5-1	TRBJ2-2	ASSGGQVNTGELF
TRBV6-5	TRBJ2-7	ASSYSLAGVLYEQY
TRBV28	TRBJ1-4	ASRLRDRANEKLF
TRBV5-1	TRBJ1-2	ASALGGQNYGYT
TRBV27	TRBJ2-3	ASGTAAWGDTQY
TRBV3-1/TRBV3-2	TRBJ2-1	ASSQDVREQF
TRBV18	TRBJ2-3	ASSPQGTDTQY
TRBV28	TRBJ2-1	ASSLDSYNEQF
TRBV7-6	TRBJ1-2	ASSLGGQETNYGYT
TRBV6-5	TRBJ1-2	ASSQPGQVYGYT
TRBV5-4	TRBJ1-1	ASRPELGDTEAF
TRBV27	TRBJ1-1	ASTTGGGGGTEAF
TRBV15	TRBJ1-1	ATSYRQGAEAF
TRBV27	TRBJ1-1	ASSPTGFGDTEAF